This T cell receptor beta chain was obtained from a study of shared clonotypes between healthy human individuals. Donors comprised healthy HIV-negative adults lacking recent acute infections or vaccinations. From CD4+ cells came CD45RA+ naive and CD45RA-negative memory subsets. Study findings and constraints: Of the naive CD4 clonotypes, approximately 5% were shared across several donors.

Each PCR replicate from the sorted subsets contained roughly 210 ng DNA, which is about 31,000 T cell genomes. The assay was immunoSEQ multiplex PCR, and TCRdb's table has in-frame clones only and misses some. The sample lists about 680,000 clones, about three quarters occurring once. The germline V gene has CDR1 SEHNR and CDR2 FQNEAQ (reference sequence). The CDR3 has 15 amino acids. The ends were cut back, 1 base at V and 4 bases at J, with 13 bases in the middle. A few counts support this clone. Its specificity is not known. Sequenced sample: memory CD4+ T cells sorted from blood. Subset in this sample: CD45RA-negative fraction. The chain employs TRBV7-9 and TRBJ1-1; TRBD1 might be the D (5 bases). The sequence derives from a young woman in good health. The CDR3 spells CASSLGGGAITEAFF. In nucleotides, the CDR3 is TGTGCCAGCAGCTTAGGAGGTGGGGCAATCACTGAAGCTTTCTTT.